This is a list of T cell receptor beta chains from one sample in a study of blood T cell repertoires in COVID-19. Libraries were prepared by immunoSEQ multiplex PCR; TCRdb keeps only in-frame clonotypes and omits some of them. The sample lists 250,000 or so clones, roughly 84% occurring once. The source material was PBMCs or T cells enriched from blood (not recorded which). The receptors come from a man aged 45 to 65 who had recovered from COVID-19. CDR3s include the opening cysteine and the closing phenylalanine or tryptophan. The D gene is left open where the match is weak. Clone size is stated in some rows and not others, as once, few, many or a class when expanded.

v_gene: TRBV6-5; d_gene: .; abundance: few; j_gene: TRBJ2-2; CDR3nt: TGTGCCAGCAGTAAGGAGCAATCGAACACCGGGGAGCTGTTTTTT; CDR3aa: CASSKEQSNTGELFF
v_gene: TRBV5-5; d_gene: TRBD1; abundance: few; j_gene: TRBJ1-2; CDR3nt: TGTGCCAGCAGCTCCGGACAGGGAGCTTATGGCTACACCTTC; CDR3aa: CASSSGQGAYGYTF
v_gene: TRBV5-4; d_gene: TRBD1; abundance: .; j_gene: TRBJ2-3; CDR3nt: TGTGCCAGCAGCTTGGAGGGACAGGGATTTCCAGATACGCAGTATTTT; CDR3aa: CASSLEGQGFPDTQYF
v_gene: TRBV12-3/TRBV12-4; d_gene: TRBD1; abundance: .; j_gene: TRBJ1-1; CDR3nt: TGTGCCAGCATCTTGACAGGGAGCACTGAAGCTTTCTTT; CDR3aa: CASILTGSTEAFF
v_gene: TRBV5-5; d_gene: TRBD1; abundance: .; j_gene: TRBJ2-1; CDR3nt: TGTGCCAGCAGCTTGGTCGTCAGGGGGCTCAATGAGCAGTTCTTC; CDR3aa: CASSLVVRGLNEQFF
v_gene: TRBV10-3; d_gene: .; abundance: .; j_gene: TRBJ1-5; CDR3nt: TGTGCCATCGCCCGGACAGACAATCAGCCCCAGCATTTT; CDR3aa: CAIARTDNQPQHF
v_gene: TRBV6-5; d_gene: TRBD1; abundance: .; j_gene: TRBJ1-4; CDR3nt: TGTGCCAGCAGCCTTAACAGGGGGGGAAACGAAAAACTGTTTTTT; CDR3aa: CASSLNRGGNEKLFF
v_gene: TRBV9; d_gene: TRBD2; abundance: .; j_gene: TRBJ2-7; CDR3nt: TGTGCCAGCAGCGGGACTAGCGGACCCTACGAGCAGTACTTC; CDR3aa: CASSGTSGPYEQYF
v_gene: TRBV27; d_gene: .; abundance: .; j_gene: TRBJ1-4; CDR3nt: TGTGCCAGCCGGGGGAGAACTAATGAAAAACTGTTTTTT; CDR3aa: CASRGRTNEKLFF
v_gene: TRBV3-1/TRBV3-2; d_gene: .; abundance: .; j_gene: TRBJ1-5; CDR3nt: TGTGCCAGCAGCCAAGACACAAATCAGCCCCAGCATTTT; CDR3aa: CASSQDTNQPQHF
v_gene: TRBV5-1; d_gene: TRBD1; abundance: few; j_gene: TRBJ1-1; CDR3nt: TGCGCCAGCAGCTGGGGGGACAGGGTGAACACTGAAGCTTTCTTT; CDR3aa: CASSWGDRVNTEAFF
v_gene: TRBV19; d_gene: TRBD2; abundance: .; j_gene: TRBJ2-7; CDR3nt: TGTGCCAGTAGTATCCGACTAGCGACCCTCAACGAGCAGTACTTC; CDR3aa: CASSIRLATLNEQYF
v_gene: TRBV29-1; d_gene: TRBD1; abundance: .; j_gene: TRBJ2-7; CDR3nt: TGCAGCGTTGAAGTCTGGGGACAGGGACGGGGCGAGCAGTACTTC; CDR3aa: CSVEVWGQGRGEQYF
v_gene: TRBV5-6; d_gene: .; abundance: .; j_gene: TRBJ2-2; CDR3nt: TGTGCCAGCAGCTTGTACAGCCTGAACACCGGGGAGCTGTTTTTT; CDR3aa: CASSLYSLNTGELFF
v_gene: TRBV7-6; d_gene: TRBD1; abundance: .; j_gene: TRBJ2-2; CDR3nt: TGTGCCAGCAGTTCCGGGACAGGGGGATCGAACACCGGGGAGCTGTTTTTT; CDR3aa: CASSSGTGGSNTGELFF
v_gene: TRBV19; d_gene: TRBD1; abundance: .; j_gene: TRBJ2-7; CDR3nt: TGTGCCAGTTCCAGGGACAGGGGGCAGAACGAGCAGTACTTC; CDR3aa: CASSRDRGQNEQYF
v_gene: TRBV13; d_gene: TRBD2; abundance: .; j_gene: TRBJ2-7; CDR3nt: TGTGCCAGCAGCCCCGGGACTAGCGGGTACGAGCAGTACTTC; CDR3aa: CASSPGTSGYEQYF
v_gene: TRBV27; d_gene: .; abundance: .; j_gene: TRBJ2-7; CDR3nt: TGTGCCAGCAGACCTGCCCTAAGAGCCTACGAGCAGTACTTC; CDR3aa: CASRPALRAYEQYF
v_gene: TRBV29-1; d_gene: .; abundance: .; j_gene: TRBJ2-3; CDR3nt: TGCAGCGTTGAAGAGCCTAGCGGCACAGATACGCAGTATTTT; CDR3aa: CSVEEPSGTDTQYF
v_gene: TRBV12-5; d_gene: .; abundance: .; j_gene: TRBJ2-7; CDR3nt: TGTGCTAGTGGCCTGGGACACCTCTACGAGCAGTACTTC; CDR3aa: CASGLGHLYEQYF
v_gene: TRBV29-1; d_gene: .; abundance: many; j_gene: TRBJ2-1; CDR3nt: TGCAGCGTGGGGGGATTTAGTGAGCAGTTCTTC; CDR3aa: CSVGGFSEQFF
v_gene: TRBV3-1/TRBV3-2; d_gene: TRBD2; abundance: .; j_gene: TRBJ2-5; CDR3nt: TGTGCCAGCAGCCTACTCGGCCGGACTAGTCTTGGAGAGACCCAGTACTTC; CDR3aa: CASSLLGRTSLGETQYF
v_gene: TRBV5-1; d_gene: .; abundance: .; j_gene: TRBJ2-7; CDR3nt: TGCGCCAGCAGCTTGTCCCTCAGGGGAGTGAGAGAGCAGTACTTC; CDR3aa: CASSLSLRGVREQYF
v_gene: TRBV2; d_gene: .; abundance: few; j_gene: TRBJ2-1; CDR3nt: TGTGCCAGCATGCCCCTTGGAGCGGAACGCAATGAGCAGTTCTTC; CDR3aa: CASMPLGAERNEQFF